These 20 T cell receptor beta chains share one sample of origin, sequenced in a study of blood T cell repertoires in COVID-19 (dated by TCRdb to about 2020). The library came from the immunoSEQ multiplex PCR assay. Entries here come from immuneACCESS through TCRdb and include only in-frame sequences with V and J called. Some clones fail to appear in such tables; in the studies checked, an unresolved V gene covers under half of the shortfall, and the cause of the remainder is unknown. The sample table holds almost 65,000 clones, of which roughly 91% were seen once. Of the sample, roughly 9.1% is held by the ten largest clones. The sequenced sample consisted of PBMCs or T cells enriched from blood (not recorded which). The receptors come from a woman aged 40-49 years who had recovered from COVID-19.

The chain links TRBV18 to TRBJ1-4; D remains ambiguous. Between the trimmed V and J ends, which lost 0 bases and 4 bases, there was a span of 6 bases. Germline CDR1 is KGHSH and CDR2 is LQKENI. The CDR3 runs 14 residues. CDR3 coding DNA: TGTGCCAGCTCACCACCTGGCTTTAATGAAAAACTGTTTTTT. Its translation is CASSPPGFNEKLFF.

The rearrangement links TRBV5-4 to TRBJ1-6; 7 nucleotides line up with TRBD1. This CDR3 is built from 15 residues. The ends lost 4 bases at V and 7 bases at J; junction bases unmatched: 8. The V gene's germline CDR1 is SGHNT and CDR2 YYREEE (reference sequence). CDR3 region: CASSRRDSGNSPLHF. CDR3 DNA: TGTGCCAGCAGCCGCCGGGACAGTGGAAATTCACCCCTCCACTTT.

V usage is TRBV27 and J usage is TRBJ1-2; weak D call: TRBD1 (5 bases). Trimming left V 1 base short and J 4 bases short, with 10 bases between. Looked up from germline, CDR1 is MNHEY and CDR2 is SMNVEV (reference sequence). The CDR3 length is 14 residues. CDR3 nucleotide sequence: TGTGCCAGCAGTTTATTTGCGGGGACCTATGGCTACACCTTC. It encodes CASSLFAGTYGYTF.

The chain has TRBV7-2 and TRBJ2-7, with D possibly matching TRBD2 (6 bases). The CDR3 spans 16 residues. The V gene lost 2 bases and the J gene lost 1 base, with 15 bases spanning the gap. Germline V gene sequence: CDR1 SGHTA, CDR2 FQGNSA. This chain's CDR3 is CASSLSLSGGSYEQYF. In DNA, the CDR3 is TGTGCCAGCAGCTTAAGTCTATCCGGGGGATCCTACGAGCAGTACTTC.

The chain joins TRBV2 to TRBJ1-5; 10 positions agree with TRBD1. The CDR3 totals 15 residues. Trimming removed 4 bases from V and 2 bases from J; junction bases left unmatched: 2. From germline, CDR1 is SNHLY and CDR2 FYNNEI. The CDR3 bases are TGTGCCAGCAGTGGGACAGGGGGGCGCAATCAGCCCCAGCATTTT. This sequence encodes CASSGTGGRNQPQHF.

CDR3 residues: CASSFATLGTGELFF. CDR3 nucleotide sequence: TGTGCCAGCAGCTTTGCCACCCTCGGGACCGGGGAGCTGTTTTTT. This chain joins TRBV7-9 and TRBJ2-2; unclear D gene. V lost 3 bases and J 5 bases, leaving 13 bases between the germline ends. Per germline, CDR1 SEHNR and CDR2 FQNEAQ (reference sequence). The CDR3 has 15 amino acids.

This chain joins TRBV7-2 and TRBJ2-3, with TRBD1 as a possible D gene (5 bases). The V end was cut by 2 bases, the J end by 4 bases, with 7 bases between. The CDR3 has 13 residues. The germline CDR1 and CDR2 sequences are SGHTA and FQGNSA. CDR3 sequence (DNA): TGTGCCAGCAGCTTAATAGGGGCAGATACGCAGTATTTT. As protein: CASSLIGADTQYF.

The rearrangement uses TRBV29-1 and TRBJ2-1; TRBD2 matches at 14 bases. Trimming took 1 base from V and 4 from J; bases not matched to a gene: 3. Per germline, CDR1 SQVTM and CDR2 ANQGSEA. The CDR3 extends over 16 amino acids. CDR3 region: CSVEGTSGGSYNEQFF. CDR3 DNA: TGCAGCGTTGAAGGGACTAGCGGGGGGTCTTACAATGAGCAGTTCTTC.

V and J are TRBV15 and TRBJ1-1; TRBD1 might be the D (5 bases). CDR1 is LNHNV and CDR2 is YYDKDF in the germline V gene (reference sequence). The CDR3 contains 16 residues. Between the trimmed V and J ends, which lost 0 bases and 4 bases, there was a span of 15 bases. The CDR3 DNA is TGTGCCACCAGCAGAGATCTCTGGGGGGAGAGCACTGAAGCTTTCTTT. This gives the protein CATSRDLWGESTEAFF.

The CDR3 reads CASSYDRQNTGELFF. The CDR3 DNA reads as TGTGCCAGCAGTTACGACAGACAGAACACCGGGGAGCTGTTTTTT. This chain uses TRBV6-2 or TRBV6-3 with TRBJ2-2; D perhaps matches TRBD1 (5 bases). Germline V gene data show CDR1 as MNHEY and CDR2 as SVGEGT. The CDR3 contains 15 residues. Trimming stripped 2 bases from V and 1 base from J, with 8 bases between.

The J gene is TRBJ2-1, the V gene TRBV11-2, with D possibly being TRBD2 (5 bases). Germline CDR1 is SGHAT and CDR2 is FQNNGV. The CDR3 extends over 13 amino acids. Trimming pared 5 bases from V and 9 bases from J, leaving 14 bases between. The DNA of the CDR3 is TGTGCCAGCAGCGGAACTAGTGTGGGTGAGCAGTTCTTC. Translation gives CASSGTSVGEQFF.

The chain combines TRBV7-9 with TRBJ2-7, with TRBD1 identical over 7 bases. The CDR3 has 16 amino acids. Germline lookup yields CDR1 SEHNR and CDR2 FQNEAQ (reference sequence). With 4 bases clipped from V and 4 bases from J, the junction kept 13 bases outside the gene matches. This CDR3 reads CASSSETGTAAYEQYF. DNA for the CDR3: TGTGCCAGCAGCTCCGAGACCGGGACAGCAGCGTACGAGCAGTACTTC.

The V and J genes are TRBV20-1 and TRBJ1-2; possibly TRBD1 for D (5 bases). V lost 6 bases and J lost 5, with 10 bases in between. Germline V gene sequence: CDR1 DFQATT, CDR2 SNEGSKA (reference sequence). The CDR3 is made up of 11 amino acids. Here the CDR3 DNA reads TGCAGTGCCTCACGGGGGTATGGCTACACCTTC. Encoded protein: CSASRGYGYTF.

This clone was counted a single time. The V call is TRBV12-2, the J call TRBJ2-4; TRBD2 is the table's D call, not checked against the DNA. TRBV12-2 counts as a pseudogene. This CDR3 is 16 amino acids long. In DNA form, the CDR3 reads TGTGCAAGGGGACTAGCGGGCAACCTAGCCAAAAACATTCAGTACTTC. Protein: CARGLAGNLAKNIQYF.

The V gene is TRBV25-1, the J gene TRBJ1-4, with TRBD1 matching 7 bases. J was trimmed by 0 bases and V by 9 bases; bases with no gene match: 7. This CDR3 contains 15 residues. Germline assignment: CDR1 MGHDK and CDR2 SYGVNS. In DNA form, the CDR3 reads TGTGCCAGATGGGGGGACAGATCAACTAATGAAAAACTGTTTTTT. The encoded protein is CARWGDRSTNEKLFF.

J is TRBJ2-1 and V is TRBV5-4; no firm D call. V lost 0 bases and J 8 bases, leaving 9 bases between the germline ends. CDR3 length: 13 residues. The germline V gene encodes CDR1 SGHNT and CDR2 YYREEE (reference sequence). CDR3: CASSLGSRDEQFF. In nucleotides, the CDR3 is TGTGCCAGCAGCTTGGGGAGTCGGGATGAGCAGTTCTTC.

The chain has TRBV5-6 and TRBJ1-1; 8 bases agree with TRBD1. Germline V CDR1 and CDR2: SGHDT, YYEEEE. J lost 8 bases, V lost 1 base, and 4 bases had no gene match. The CDR3 is 13 amino acids. CDR3: CASSLWTGTEAFF. For the CDR3, the DNA is TGTGCCAGCAGCTTGTGGACAGGGACAGAAGCTTTCTTT.

CDR3 in amino acids: CASSTAYNEQFF. The CDR3 DNA follows: TGTGCCAGCAGTACAGCCTACAATGAGCAGTTCTTC. The V gene is TRBV27, the J gene TRBJ2-1; D gene ambiguous. Germline V gene sequence: CDR1 MNHEY, CDR2 SMNVEV (reference sequence). V was clipped by 5 bases and J by 2 bases, with 4 bases between them. This CDR3 has 12 residues.

The J gene is TRBJ1-3, the V gene TRBV13, with 8 positions matching TRBD1. V was clipped by 4 bases and J by 4 bases; unmatched bases: 3. The CDR3 loop spans 14 amino acids. CDR1 and CDR2 (germline): PRHDT, FYEKMQ (reference sequence). CDR3 DNA sequence: TGTGCCAGCAGCTACGGACAGGGCGGAAACACCATATATTTT. Protein sequence: CASSYGQGGNTIYF.

The chain combines TRBV19 with TRBJ1-5; D gene ambiguous. The CDR3 totals 18 residues. Looked up from germline, CDR1 is LNHDA and CDR2 is SQIVND (reference sequence). Trimming cost V 5 bases and J 4 bases, with 24 bases left between them. The CDR3 reads CASSHLLDAARFNQPQHF. CDR3 bases: TGTGCCAGTAGTCACCTATTAGACGCGGCCCGCTTTAATCAGCCCCAGCATTTT.